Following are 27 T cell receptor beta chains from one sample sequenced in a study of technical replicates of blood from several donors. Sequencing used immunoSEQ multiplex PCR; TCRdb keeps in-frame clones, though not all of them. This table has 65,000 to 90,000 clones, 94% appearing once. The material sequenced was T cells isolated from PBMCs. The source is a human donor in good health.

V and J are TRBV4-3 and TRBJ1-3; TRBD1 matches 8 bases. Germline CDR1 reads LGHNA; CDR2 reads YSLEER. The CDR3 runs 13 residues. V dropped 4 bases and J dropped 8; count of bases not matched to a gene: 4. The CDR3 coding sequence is TGCGCCAGCAGCCCCGACAGGGGTGACACCATATATTTT. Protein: CASSPDRGDTIYF.

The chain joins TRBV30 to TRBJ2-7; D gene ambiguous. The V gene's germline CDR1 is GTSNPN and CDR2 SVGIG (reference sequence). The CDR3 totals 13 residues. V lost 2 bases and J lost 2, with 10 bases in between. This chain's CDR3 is CAWSLGSPYEQYF. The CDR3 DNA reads TGTGCCTGGAGTCTTGGCTCCCCCTACGAGCAGTACTTC.

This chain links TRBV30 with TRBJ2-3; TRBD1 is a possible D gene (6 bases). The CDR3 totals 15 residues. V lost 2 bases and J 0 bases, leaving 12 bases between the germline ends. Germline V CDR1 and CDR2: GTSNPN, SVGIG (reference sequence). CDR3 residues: CAWSQDSPSTDTQYF. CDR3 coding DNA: TGTGCCTGGAGTCAGGACAGCCCTAGCACAGATACGCAGTATTTT.

CDR3 sequence reads: CASSAGQGAGNTIYF. The CDR3 DNA follows: TGTGCCAGCAGTGCGGGACAGGGGGCTGGAAACACCATATATTTT. The rearrangement links TRBV6-6 to TRBJ1-3; 11 bases agree with TRBD1. There are 15 residues in the CDR3. CDR1 and CDR2 (germline): MNHNY, SVGAGI (reference sequence). Trimming took 5 bases from V and 2 from J; bases not matched to a gene: 2.

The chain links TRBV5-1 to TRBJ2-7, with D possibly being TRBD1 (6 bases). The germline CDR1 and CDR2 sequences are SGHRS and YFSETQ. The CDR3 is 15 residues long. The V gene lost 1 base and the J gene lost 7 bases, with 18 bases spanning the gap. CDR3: CASSLYTGPLREQYF. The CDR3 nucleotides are TGCGCCAGCAGCTTGTATACAGGGCCCCTGAGGGAGCAGTACTTC.

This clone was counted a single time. The CDR3 nucleotides are TGTGCCAGCAGTGAAAGGTCCTTACAGGGAAGGAACACTGAAGCTTTCTTT. Translation: CASSERSLQGRNTEAFF. The rearrangement uses TRBV2 and TRBJ1-1, with D maybe TRBD1 (6 bases). Germline V gene lookup returns CDR1 SNHLY and CDR2 FYNNEI. The CDR3 is made up of 17 amino acids. Trimming took off 2 bases at V and 1 base at J, with 17 bases between the two ends.

The CDR3 bases are TGTGCCAGCAGTGAAGCTGAGCGGGATTGGGGGGAAAAACTGTTTTTT. Translating gives CASSEAERDWGEKLFF. J is TRBJ1-4 and V is TRBV2; tentative D call: TRBD1 (5 bases). The CDR3 length is 16 residues. V was clipped by 0 bases and J by 8 bases, with 16 bases between them. CDR1 and CDR2 from the germline V gene are SNHLY and FYNNEI.

The CDR3: CASSLRGKNTEAFF. The CDR3 coding sequence is TGTGCCAGCAGCTTGAGGGGGAAGAACACTGAAGCTTTCTTT. The rearrangement joins TRBV5-5 to TRBJ1-1, with a weak D call TRBD1 (6 bases). The V gene lost 1 base and the J gene lost 1 base, with 8 bases spanning the gap. Germline V gene lookup returns CDR1 SGHKS and CDR2 YYEKEE (reference sequence). The CDR3 consists of 14 residues.

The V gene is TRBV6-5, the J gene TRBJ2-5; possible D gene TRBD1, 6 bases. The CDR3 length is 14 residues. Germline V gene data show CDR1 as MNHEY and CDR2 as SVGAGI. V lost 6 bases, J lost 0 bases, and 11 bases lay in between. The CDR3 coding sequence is TGTGCCAGCAGCACTCAGGGGTACCAAGAGACCCAGTACTTC. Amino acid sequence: CASSTQGYQETQYF.

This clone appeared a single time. CDR3: CATSREGREGRETQYF. The CDR3, as DNA: TGTGCCACCAGCAGAGAAGGGCGGGAGGGCCGGGAGACCCAGTACTTC. This chain joins TRBV15 and TRBJ2-5, with 9 positions matching TRBD2. Germline V gene sequence: CDR1 LNHNV, CDR2 YYDKDF (reference sequence). V shed 0 bases, J shed 5 bases, and the junction held 7 bases outside the gene matches. The CDR3 runs 16 residues. Variable domain in full (rest from reference TRBV15 and TRBJ2-5): DAMVIQNPRYQVTQFGKPVTLSCSQTLNHNVMYWYQQKSSQAPKLLFHYYDKDFNNEADTPDNFQSRRPNTSFCFLDIRSPGLGDTAMYLCATSREGREGRETQYFGPGTRLLVL.

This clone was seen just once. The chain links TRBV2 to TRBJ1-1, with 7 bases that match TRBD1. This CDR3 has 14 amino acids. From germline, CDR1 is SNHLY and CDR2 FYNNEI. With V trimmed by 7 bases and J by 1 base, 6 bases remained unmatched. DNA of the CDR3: TGTGCCAGCACCCCACAGGGGCCGAACACTGAAGCTTTCTTT. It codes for CASTPQGPNTEAFF.

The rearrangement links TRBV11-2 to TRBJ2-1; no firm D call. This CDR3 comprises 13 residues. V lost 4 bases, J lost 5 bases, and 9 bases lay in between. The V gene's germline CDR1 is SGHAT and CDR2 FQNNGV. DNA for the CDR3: TGTGCCAGCAGCTCCCTATTCAACAATGAGCAGTTCTTC. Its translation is CASSSLFNNEQFF. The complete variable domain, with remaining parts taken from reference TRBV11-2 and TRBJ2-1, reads EAGVAQSPRYKIIEKRQSVAFWCNPISGHATLYWYQQILGQGPKLLIQFQNNGVVDDSQLPKDRFSAERLKGVDSTLKIQPAKLEDSAVYLCASSSLFNNEQFFGPGTRLTVL.

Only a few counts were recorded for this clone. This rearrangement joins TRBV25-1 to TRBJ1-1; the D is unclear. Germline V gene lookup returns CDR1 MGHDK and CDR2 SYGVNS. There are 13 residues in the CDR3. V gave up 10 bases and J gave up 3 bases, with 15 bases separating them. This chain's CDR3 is CATQELLDTEAFF. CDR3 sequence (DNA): TGTGCCACCCAGGAACTCCTCGACACTGAAGCTTTCTTT.

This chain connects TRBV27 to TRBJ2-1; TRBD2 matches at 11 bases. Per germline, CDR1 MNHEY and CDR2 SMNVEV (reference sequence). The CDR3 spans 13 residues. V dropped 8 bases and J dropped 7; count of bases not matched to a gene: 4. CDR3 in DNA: TGTGCCAGCTTAGCGGGAGGGGCGAATGAGCAGTTCTTC. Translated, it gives CASLAGGANEQFF.

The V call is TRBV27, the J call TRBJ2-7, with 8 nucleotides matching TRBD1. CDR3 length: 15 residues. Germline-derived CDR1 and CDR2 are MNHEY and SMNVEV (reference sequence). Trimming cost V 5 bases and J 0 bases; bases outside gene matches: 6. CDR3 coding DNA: TGTGCCAGCAGTCCACGGACAGGGAGCTCCTACGAGCAGTACTTC. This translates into CASSPRTGSSYEQYF.

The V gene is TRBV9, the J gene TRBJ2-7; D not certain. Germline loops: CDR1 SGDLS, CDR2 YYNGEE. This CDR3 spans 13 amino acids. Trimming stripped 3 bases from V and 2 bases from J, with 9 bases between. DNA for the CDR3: TGTGCCAGCAGCGGAGGCGGAGCCTACGAGCAGTACTTC. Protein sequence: CASSGGGAYEQYF. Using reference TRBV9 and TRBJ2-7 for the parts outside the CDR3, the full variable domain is DSGVTQTPKHLITATGQRVTLRCSPRSGDLSVYWYQQSLDQGLQFLIQYYNGEERAKGNILERFSAQQFPDLHSELNLSSLELGDSALYFCASSGGGAYEQYFGPGTRLTVT.

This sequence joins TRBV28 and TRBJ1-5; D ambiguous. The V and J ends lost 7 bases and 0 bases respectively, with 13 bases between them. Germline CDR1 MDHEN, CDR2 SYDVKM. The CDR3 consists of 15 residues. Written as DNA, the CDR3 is TGTGCCAGCACCTCACACGGGAATAGCAATCAGCCCCAGCATTTT. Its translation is CASTSHGNSNQPQHF.

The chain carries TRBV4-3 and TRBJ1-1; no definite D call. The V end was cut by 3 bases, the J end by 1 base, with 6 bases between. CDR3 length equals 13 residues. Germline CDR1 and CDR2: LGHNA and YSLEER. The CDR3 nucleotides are TGCGCCAGCAGCCAGGCCAGGAACACTGAAGCTTTCTTT. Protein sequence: CASSQARNTEAFF.

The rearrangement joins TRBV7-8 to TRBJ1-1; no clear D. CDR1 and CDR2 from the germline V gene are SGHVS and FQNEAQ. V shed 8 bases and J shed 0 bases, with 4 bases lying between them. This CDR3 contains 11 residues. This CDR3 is CASSLNTEAFF. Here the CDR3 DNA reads TGTGCCAGCTCTTTGAACACTGAAGCTTTCTTT.

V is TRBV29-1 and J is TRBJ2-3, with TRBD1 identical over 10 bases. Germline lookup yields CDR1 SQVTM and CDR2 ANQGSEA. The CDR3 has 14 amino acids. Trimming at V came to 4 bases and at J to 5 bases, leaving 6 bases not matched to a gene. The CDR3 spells CSVVRDRGLDTQYF. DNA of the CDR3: TGCAGCGTTGTCCGGGACAGGGGTTTAGATACGCAGTATTTT.

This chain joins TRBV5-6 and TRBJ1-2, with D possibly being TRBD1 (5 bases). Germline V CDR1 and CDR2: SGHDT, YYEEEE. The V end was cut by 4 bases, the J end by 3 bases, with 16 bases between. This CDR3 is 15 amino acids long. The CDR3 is CASSPEDQTDYGYTF. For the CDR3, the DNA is TGTGCCAGCAGCCCTGAAGATCAGACAGACTATGGCTACACCTTC.

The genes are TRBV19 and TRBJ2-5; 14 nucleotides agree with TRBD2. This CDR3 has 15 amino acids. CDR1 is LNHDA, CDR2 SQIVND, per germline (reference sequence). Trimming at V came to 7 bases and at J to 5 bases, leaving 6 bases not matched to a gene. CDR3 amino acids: CASMTSGRAQETQYF. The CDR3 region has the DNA TGTGCCAGTATGACTAGCGGGAGGGCCCAGGAGACCCAGTACTTC.

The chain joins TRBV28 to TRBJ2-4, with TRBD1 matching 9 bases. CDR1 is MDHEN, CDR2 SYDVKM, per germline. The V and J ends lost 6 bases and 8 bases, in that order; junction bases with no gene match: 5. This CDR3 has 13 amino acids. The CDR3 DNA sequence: TGTGCCAGCAGAAACAGGGGGCCAGACATTCAGTACTTC. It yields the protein CASRNRGPDIQYF.

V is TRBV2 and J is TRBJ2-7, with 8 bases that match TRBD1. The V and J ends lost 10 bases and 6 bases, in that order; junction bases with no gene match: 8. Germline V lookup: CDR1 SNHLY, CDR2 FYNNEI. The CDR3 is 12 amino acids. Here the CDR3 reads CATNGQGAEQYF. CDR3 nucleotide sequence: TGTGCCACCAACGGACAGGGTGCCGAGCAGTACTTC.

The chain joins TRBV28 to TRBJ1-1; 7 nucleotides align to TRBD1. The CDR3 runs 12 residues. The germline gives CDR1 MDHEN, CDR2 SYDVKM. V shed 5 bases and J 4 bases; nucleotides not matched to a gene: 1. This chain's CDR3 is CASSAGGTEAFF. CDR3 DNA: TGTGCCAGCAGTGCAGGGGGCACTGAAGCTTTCTTT.

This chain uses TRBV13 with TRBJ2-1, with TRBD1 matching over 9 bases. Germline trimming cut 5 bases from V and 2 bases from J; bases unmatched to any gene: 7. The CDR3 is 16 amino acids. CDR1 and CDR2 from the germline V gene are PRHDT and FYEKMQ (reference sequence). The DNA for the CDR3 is TGTGCCAGCAGCCTGGCCGGGACAGGGACCTACAATGAGCAGTTCTTC. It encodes CASSLAGTGTYNEQFF.

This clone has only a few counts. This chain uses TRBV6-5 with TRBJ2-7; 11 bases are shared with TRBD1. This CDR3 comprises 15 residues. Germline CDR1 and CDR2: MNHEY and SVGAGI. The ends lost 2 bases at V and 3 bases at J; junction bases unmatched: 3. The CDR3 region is CASSYAGTGGYEQYF. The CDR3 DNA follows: TGTGCCAGCAGTTACGCCGGGACAGGGGGCTACGAGCAGTACTTC.